What follows are 17 T cell receptor beta chains derived from one specimen sequenced in a study of blood T cell repertoires in COVID-19. Using immunoSEQ multiplex PCR, the repertoire was profiled, and TCRdb retains in-frame clones only, with some absent. Counted here are 200,000 or so clones, about 80% occurring once; the ten biggest clones make up approximately 5%. Input material: PBMCs or T cells enriched from blood (not recorded which). The receptors were sampled from a woman in her 50s who had been exposed to COVID-19.

This chain joins TRBV12-3 or TRBV12-4 and TRBJ1-1; no clear D. The CDR3 totals 11 residues. Trimming cost V 4 bases and J 4 bases, with 4 bases left between them. The CDR3 nucleotides are TGTGCCAGCAGTTCTTTCACTGAAGCTTTCTTT. Protein sequence: CASSSFTEAFF.

The chain carries TRBV5-4 and TRBJ1-2; a possible D gene is TRBD1 (6 bases). With 4 bases removed from V and 8 bases from J, the gap between germline ends came to 18 bases. Germline loops: CDR1 SGHNT, CDR2 YYREEE (reference sequence). CDR3 length equals 14 residues. The CDR3 is CASSPRGGLFGYTF. DNA for the CDR3: TGTGCCAGCAGCCCGCGGGGGGGCCTGTTCGGCTACACCTTC. The full variable domain, its missing parts supplied by reference TRBV5-4 and TRBJ1-2, is ETGVTQSPTHLIKTRGQQVTLRCSSQSGHNTVSWYQQALGQGPQFIFQYYREEENGRGNFPPRFSGLQFPNYSSELNVNALELDDSALYLCASSPRGGLFGYTFGSGTRLTVV.

This CDR3 reads CASRPLGKGNTIYF. The CDR3 DNA reads as TGTGCCAGCAGGCCCCTCGGGAAGGGAAACACCATATATTTT. The V and J genes are TRBV27 and TRBJ1-3; D ambiguous. Germline V gives CDR1 MNHEY, CDR2 SMNVEV (reference sequence). The CDR3 spans 14 residues. Trimming removed 6 bases at V and 4 bases at J, with 13 bases between.

V gene TRBV7-8 combines with J gene TRBJ1-3; D is uncertain. Germline values: CDR1 SGHVS, CDR2 FQNEAQ. The CDR3 has 14 amino acids. V shed 5 bases and J shed 3 bases, with 11 bases lying between them. The CDR3 DNA sequence: TGTGCCAGCAGCCCCAACGCTAGTGGAAACACCATATATTTT. The encoded protein is CASSPNASGNTIYF.

The chain is built from TRBV2 and TRBJ2-2; the D is unclear. V was clipped by 3 bases and J by 2 bases, with 7 bases between them. This CDR3 has 14 residues. From germline, CDR1 is SNHLY and CDR2 FYNNEI. The CDR3 here is CASSDITNTGELFF. As DNA, the CDR3 is TGTGCCAGCAGTGATATAACAAACACCGGGGAGCTGTTTTTT. Full variable domain (outside the CDR3, taken from reference TRBV2 and TRBJ2-2): EPEVTQTPSHQVTQMGQEVILRCVPISNHLYFYWYRQILGQKVEFLVSFYNNEISEKSEIFDDQFSVERPDGSNFTLKIRSTKLEDSAMYFCASSDITNTGELFFGEGSRLTVL.

The chain uses TRBV27 and TRBJ2-2; 8 nucleotides match TRBD2. Per germline, CDR1 MNHEY and CDR2 SMNVEV (reference sequence). The ends lost 7 bases at V and 3 bases at J; junction bases unmatched: 16. The CDR3 runs 18 residues. Written as DNA, the CDR3 is TGTGCCAGCACCCCTGTTTGGCGGGGGGCCGCGGACACCGGGGAGCTGTTTTTT. It is translated as CASTPVWRGAADTGELFF.

The chain joins TRBV5-6 to TRBJ1-1; the D gene is possibly TRBD1 (5 bases). Germline CDR1 and CDR2: SGHDT and YYEEEE. Trimming took off 0 bases at V and 0 bases at J, with 12 bases between the two ends. This CDR3 region has 16 residues. CDR3 nucleotides: TGTGCCAGCAGCTTGGGGGGCAGGTTATTGAACACTGAAGCTTTCTTT. It yields the protein CASSLGGRLLNTEAFF.

This clone was seen only a few times. This specimen includes other DNA sequences encoding the same CDR3. This rearrangement joins TRBV6-5 to TRBJ2-2, with TRBD1 matching over 8 bases. This CDR3 comprises 13 residues. Germline lookup yields CDR1 MNHEY and CDR2 SVGAGI. Losses at the gene ends were 8 bases for V and 4 bases for J; bases not matched to a gene: 3. The CDR3 region is CASGQGGTGELFF. CDR3 DNA sequence: TGTGCCAGCGGACAGGGAGGCACCGGGGAGCTGTTTTTT.

The CDR3 DNA sequence: TGTGCCTGGACCCAACCGAAAGCGGGGGGTCATCCTGAGCAGTTCTTC. This codes for CAWTQPKAGGHPEQFF. The chain uses TRBV30 and TRBJ2-1; 9 nucleotides align to TRBD2. The CDR3 runs to 16 residues. The junction had 16 bases not matched to a gene; V was cut back by 4 bases and J by 9 bases. The germline gives CDR1 GTSNPN, CDR2 SVGIG (reference sequence).

The genes are TRBV28 and TRBJ1-2, with TRBD1 matching 11 bases. Germline assignment: CDR1 MDHEN and CDR2 SYDVKM. V lost 6 bases and J lost 4; bases outside the gene matches: 7. This CDR3 has 15 residues. The CDR3 spells CASRDRGPAGYGYTF. CDR3 sequence (DNA): TGTGCCAGCAGGGACAGGGGGCCCGCGGGCTATGGCTACACCTTC.

The J gene is TRBJ2-2, the V gene TRBV24-1, with 8 bases matching TRBD2. The CDR3 runs 15 residues. V trimming: 5 bases; J trimming: 8 bases; junction bases outside the gene matches: 9. Germline CDR1 and CDR2: KGHDR and SFDVKD. Here the CDR3 DNA reads TGTGCCACCAGTGCCCGACTAGCGTTAAAGGGGGAGCTGTTTTTT. Translated, it gives CATSARLALKGELFF.

The V call is TRBV7-9, the J call TRBJ2-7; 12 nucleotides line up with TRBD2. This CDR3 is built from 15 residues. CDR1 is SEHNR, CDR2 FQNEAQ, per germline (reference sequence). V gave up 6 bases and J gave up 5 bases; unmatched junction bases: 8. CDR3 sequence: CASSFWTSGDNEQYF. CDR3 sequence (DNA): TGTGCCAGCAGTTTTTGGACTAGCGGGGACAACGAGCAGTACTTC.

The V gene is TRBV6-5, the J gene TRBJ2-7, with TRBD1 identical over 8 bases. Trimming took 6 bases from V and 3 from J; bases not matched to a gene: 4. Germline lookup yields CDR1 MNHEY and CDR2 SVGAGI. This CDR3 contains 13 residues. The CDR3 DNA is TGTGCCAGCAGCTCGGGACAGGTCTACGAGCAGTACTTC. Translated: CASSSGQVYEQYF.

The V call is TRBV24-1, the J call TRBJ2-1; 7 bases align to TRBD1. Germline trimming cut 3 bases from V and 1 base from J; bases unmatched to any gene: 5. Germline CDR1 is KGHDR and CDR2 is SFDVKD. This CDR3 region has 16 residues. The CDR3 DNA follows: TGTGCCACCAGTGATGGACAGGCCGGATCCTACAATGAGCAGTTCTTC. As protein: CATSDGQAGSYNEQFF.

The V gene is TRBV7-9, the J gene TRBJ2-7; 7 bases agree with TRBD2. There are 16 residues in the CDR3. V lost 4 bases, J lost 3 bases, and 12 bases stayed unmatched. Germline V gene data show CDR1 as SEHNR and CDR2 as FQNEAQ (reference sequence). The CDR3 nucleotides are TGTGCCAGCAGCTCCCCTCCCGGGGGGAGTCACTACGAGCAGTACTTC. It is translated as CASSSPPGGSHYEQYF.

This sequence joins TRBV7-2 and TRBJ1-2, with 9 bases aligning to TRBD1. Germline V gene sequence: CDR1 SGHTA, CDR2 FQGNSA. The CDR3 is made up of 15 amino acids. Trimming at V came to 1 base and at J to 2 bases, leaving 2 bases not matched to a gene. The CDR3 DNA reads as TGTGCCAGCAGCTTAGGTGGGACAGGGAACTATGGCTACACCTTC. Translation gives CASSLGGTGNYGYTF.

The chain couples TRBV28 to TRBJ2-2; D is possibly TRBD1 (5 bases). CDR1 MDHEN and CDR2 SYDVKM come from the germline V gene. V lost 7 bases and J lost 5, with 14 bases in between. The CDR3 is 14 residues long. The CDR3 is CASIGASGTGELFF. As DNA, the CDR3 is TGTGCCAGCATAGGGGCTTCAGGAACCGGGGAGCTGTTTTTT.